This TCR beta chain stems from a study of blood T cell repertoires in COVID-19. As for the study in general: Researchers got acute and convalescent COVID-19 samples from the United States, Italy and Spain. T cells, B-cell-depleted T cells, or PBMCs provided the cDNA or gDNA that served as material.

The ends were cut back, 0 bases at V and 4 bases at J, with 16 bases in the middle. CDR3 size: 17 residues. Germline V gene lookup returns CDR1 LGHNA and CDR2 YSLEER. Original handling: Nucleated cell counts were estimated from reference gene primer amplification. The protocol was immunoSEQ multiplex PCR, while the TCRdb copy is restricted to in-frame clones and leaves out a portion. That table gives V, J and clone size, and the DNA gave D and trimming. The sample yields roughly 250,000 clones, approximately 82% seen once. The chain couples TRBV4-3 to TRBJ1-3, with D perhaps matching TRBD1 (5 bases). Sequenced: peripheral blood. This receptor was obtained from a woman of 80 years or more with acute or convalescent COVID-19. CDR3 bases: TGCGCCAGCAGCCAAGATTGGGGCCATGTTACCGGAAACACCATATATTTT. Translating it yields CASSQDWGHVTGNTIYF.